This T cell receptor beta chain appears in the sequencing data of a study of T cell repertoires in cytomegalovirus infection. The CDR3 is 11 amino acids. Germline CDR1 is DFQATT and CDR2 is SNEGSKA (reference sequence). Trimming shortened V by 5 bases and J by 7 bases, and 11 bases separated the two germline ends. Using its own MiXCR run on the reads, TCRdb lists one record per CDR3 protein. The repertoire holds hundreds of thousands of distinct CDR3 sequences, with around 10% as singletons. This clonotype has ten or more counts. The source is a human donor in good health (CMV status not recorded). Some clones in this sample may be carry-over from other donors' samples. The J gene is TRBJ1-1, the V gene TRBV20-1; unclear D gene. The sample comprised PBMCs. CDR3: CSALPGIEAFF. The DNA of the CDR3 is TGCAGTGCTCTTCCGGGTATTGAAGCTTTCTTT.